The clone carrying this TCR beta chain occurred a few times. Its specificity is unknown. The data belong to a study of T-cell memory formation after mild COVID-19. MiXCR, applied by TCRdb to the 5' RACE reads, yields one record per CDR3 protein. Here the sample spans about 250,000 distinct CDR3 sequences, 15% to 19% being singletons. V lost 6 bases, J lost 1 base, and 15 bases lay in between. This CDR3 spans 15 amino acids. The study's findings and limits: Clones from the second wave (peaking day 37) had unconfirmed SARS-CoV-2 specificity.

This sequence was found in an adult woman who had mild COVID-19 (a few samples of this study predate the infection). Cell type and time point are not known. Sequencing was done on a sample of PBMCs or a T cell subset sorted from them (not recorded which). The chain links TRBV12-3 or TRBV12-4 to TRBJ1-1; D is perhaps TRBD1 (5 bases). The CDR3 loop is CASRIPGTANTEAFF. DNA of the CDR3: TGTGCCAGCAGAATACCCGGGACGGCGAACACTGAAGCTTTCTTT.